This entry lists 29 T cell receptor beta chains sequenced from one sample in a study of blood T cell repertoires in COVID-19. Clones were sequenced by immunoSEQ multiplex PCR, and TCRdb holds only the in-frame ones, with some missing. The profile shows more than 250,000 clones, roughly 91% of them singletons. Material: peripheral blood. All receptors come from a man aged 50-59 years with active or convalescent COVID-19.

In its sample, this clone was seen once. The J gene is TRBJ2-1, the V gene TRBV18; the match to TRBD2 covers 10 bases. The V gene end was trimmed by 2 bases and the J gene end by 6 bases; junction bases not matched to a gene: 7. Per germline, CDR1 KGHSH and CDR2 LQKENI. The CDR3 totals 16 residues. The CDR3 region is CASSPRTSGPRNEQFF. As DNA, the CDR3 is TGTGCCAGCTCACCAAGGACTAGCGGACCTCGCAATGAGCAGTTCTTC.

The chain couples TRBV11-3 to TRBJ2-3, with 14 bases fitting TRBD2. The trim removed 4 bases at V and 5 bases at J, leaving 5 bases unmatched. This CDR3 spans 16 amino acids. Germline-derived CDR1 and CDR2 are SGHNT and YENEEA. CDR3 sequence reads: CASSSRTSGRIDTQYF. As DNA, the CDR3 is TGTGCCAGCAGCTCCCGGACTAGCGGGAGGATAGATACGCAGTATTTT.

The rearrangement uses TRBV2 and TRBJ2-1; TRBD2 matches 7 bases. The CDR3 extends over 14 amino acids. The V gene end was trimmed by 5 bases and the J gene end by 4 bases; junction bases not matched to a gene: 5. Per germline, CDR1 SNHLY and CDR2 FYNNEI. CDR3 protein: CASSQTSAYNEQFF. The CDR3 DNA reads as TGTGCCAGCAGTCAAACTAGCGCTTACAATGAGCAGTTCTTC.

The chain employs TRBV9 and TRBJ1-5; perhaps TRBD1 as D (6 bases). CDR3 size: 15 residues. From germline, CDR1 is SGDLS and CDR2 YYNGEE. V dropped 0 bases and J dropped 5 bases, with 12 bases sitting between them. The CDR3 here is CASSVAGQWHQPQHF. The CDR3 coding sequence is TGTGCCAGCAGCGTAGCCGGACAGTGGCATCAGCCCCAGCATTTT.

The rearrangement joins TRBV28 to TRBJ2-5, with TRBD2 matching 13 bases. The germline gives CDR1 MDHEN, CDR2 SYDVKM. The CDR3 loop spans 15 amino acids. V dropped 5 bases and J dropped 3; count of bases not matched to a gene: 3. CDR3: CASSLGTSGEETQYF. DNA of the CDR3: TGTGCCAGCAGTCTCGGGACTAGCGGGGAAGAGACCCAGTACTTC.

This clone was observed once. This chain joins TRBV4-1 and TRBJ2-3, with unresolved D. CDR3 length: 15 amino acids. Trimming pared 4 bases from V and 6 bases from J, leaving 17 bases between. CDR1 is MGHRA and CDR2 is YSYEKL in the germline V gene. The CDR3: CASSRNRDSLDTQYF. The CDR3 DNA is TGCGCCAGCAGCCGGAACAGAGATTCACTGGATACGCAGTATTTT.

The chain employs TRBV4-3 and TRBJ1-2; possible D gene TRBD1, 5 bases. The CDR3 extends over 16 amino acids. Per germline, CDR1 LGHNA and CDR2 YSLEER. V was pared by 0 bases and J by 4 bases, with 15 bases between. The CDR3 protein is CASSQDGEGLGYGYTF. In DNA, the CDR3 is TGCGCCAGCAGCCAAGATGGGGAGGGGCTAGGCTATGGCTACACCTTC.

The J gene is TRBJ2-7, the V gene TRBV30; TRBD2 might be the D (6 bases). V was clipped by 2 bases and J by 6 bases, with 14 bases between them. The CDR3 runs to 13 residues. Per the germline V gene, CDR1 is GTSNPN and CDR2 is SVGIG (reference sequence). This CDR3 is CAWSLYRDSEQYF. The DNA of the CDR3 is TGTGCCTGGAGTTTGTACCGGGACTCCGAGCAGTACTTC. The variable domain in full, completed from reference TRBV30 and TRBJ2-7, reads SQTIHQWPATLVQPVGSPLSLECTVEGTSNPNLYWYRQAAGRGLQLLFYSVGIGQISSEVPQNLSASRPQDRQFILSSKKLLLSDSGFYLCAWSLYRDSEQYFGPGTRLTVT.

V gene TRBV6-1 combines with J gene TRBJ1-4, with D hard to call. V was clipped by 1 base and J by 1 base, with 16 bases between them. The CDR3 consists of 18 residues. In germline, CDR1 is MNHNS, CDR2 SASEGT. The CDR3 loop reads CASSEGRGSFGTNEKLFF. Here the CDR3 DNA reads TGTGCCAGCAGTGAAGGGAGAGGGAGTTTTGGAACTAATGAAAAACTGTTTTTT.

The V gene is TRBV7-9, the J gene TRBJ1-1; D may be TRBD1 (6 bases). With 11 bases removed from V and 4 bases from J, the gap between germline ends came to 17 bases. The CDR3 runs 13 residues. Per the germline V gene, CDR1 is SEHNR and CDR2 is FQNEAQ (reference sequence). CDR3 sequence: CAGTGFGTTEAFF. The CDR3 DNA reads as TGTGCCGGAACAGGGTTCGGAACCACTGAAGCTTTCTTT.

The chain combines TRBV28 with TRBJ2-2, with 10 nucleotides matching TRBD2. The germline gives CDR1 MDHEN, CDR2 SYDVKM. The CDR3 runs 21 residues. The V and J ends lost 3 bases and 2 bases, in that order; junction bases with no gene match: 18. The CDR3 here is CASSLWGQPGLAPRNTGELFF. The DNA for the CDR3 is TGTGCCAGCAGTTTGTGGGGACAGCCGGGACTAGCGCCGAGAAACACCGGGGAGCTGTTTTTT.

The rearrangement uses TRBV5-1 and TRBJ1-5; D gene uncertain. The CDR3 extends over 14 amino acids. Germline CDR1 and CDR2: SGHRS and YFSETQ. V was cut by 0 bases and J by 7 bases, with 11 bases left in between. CDR3 sequence (DNA): TGCGCCAGCAGCTTGGACGAGGGTGGGCAGCCCCAGCATTTT. As protein: CASSLDEGGQPQHF.

The rearrangement joins TRBV18 to TRBJ2-6, with a tentative D call TRBD1 (6 bases). The germline V and J ends were trimmed by 2 bases and 4 bases, with 12 bases remaining between them. Germline V gene data show CDR1 as KGHSH and CDR2 as LQKENI. CDR3 size: 16 residues. The CDR3 sequence is CASSPVSGTGANVLTF. Here the CDR3 DNA reads TGTGCCAGCTCACCAGTATCGGGGACAGGGGCCAACGTCCTGACTTTC.

The chain is built from TRBV3-1 (or the pseudogene TRBV3-2) and TRBJ1-1; 8 positions agree with TRBD1. Germline assignment: CDR1 LGHDT and CDR2 YNNKEL (reference sequence). The CDR3 extends over 13 amino acids. J gave up 1 base and V 6 bases, and 1 base lay outside the gene matches. CDR3 region: CASRTGENTEAFF. CDR3 DNA: TGTGCCAGCAGGACAGGGGAGAACACTGAAGCTTTCTTT.

The chain joins TRBV2 to TRBJ1-5; D possibly corresponds to TRBD1 (6 bases). In germline, CDR1 is SNHLY, CDR2 FYNNEI. V was trimmed by 5 bases and J by 0 bases, leaving 17 bases between them. The length of the CDR3 is 17 residues. The CDR3 sequence: CASSKERGDNSNQPQHF. CDR3 in DNA: TGTGCCAGCAGTAAAGAGCGGGGGGACAATAGCAATCAGCCCCAGCATTTT.

The genes are TRBV5-1 and TRBJ2-2; 7 bases fit TRBD1. Unmatched junction bases numbered 4, after V lost 5 bases and J lost 0 bases. The CDR3 loop spans 15 amino acids. Germline loops: CDR1 SGHRS, CDR2 YFSETQ. In nucleotides, the CDR3 is TGCGCCAGCAGGTCCGGACAGGCGAACACCGGGGAGCTGTTTTTT. As protein: CASRSGQANTGELFF.

In its sample, this clone was seen once. The J gene is TRBJ1-1, the V gene TRBV7-9; TRBD1 is a possible D gene (5 bases). The V end lost 3 bases, the J end lost 3 bases, and 11 bases lay between the germline ends. The germline V gene has CDR1 SEHNR and CDR2 FQNEAQ (reference sequence). This CDR3 region has 14 residues. In nucleotides, the CDR3 is TGTGCCAGCAGCTTGGACCCGGGGGACACTGAAGCTTTCTTT. Translation: CASSLDPGDTEAFF.

This chain joins TRBV2 and TRBJ2-7; TRBD1 agrees at 12 bases. CDR1 and CDR2 from the germline V gene are SNHLY and FYNNEI. The CDR3 is 14 residues long. J lost 6 bases, V lost 5 bases, and 5 bases had no gene match. Written as DNA, the CDR3 is TGTGCCAGCAGTAACCGGGACAGGGGGCTCGAGCAGTACTTC. Amino acid sequence: CASSNRDRGLEQYF. Full variable domain (rest looked up from reference TRBV2 and TRBJ2-7): EPEVTQTPSHQVTQMGQEVILRCVPISNHLYFYWYRQILGQKVEFLVSFYNNEISEKSEIFDDQFSVERPDGSNFTLKIRSTKLEDSAMYFCASSNRDRGLEQYFGPGTRLTVT.

CDR3 in amino acids: CASSFGQGGLQETQYF. For the CDR3, the DNA is TGTGCCAGCAGTTTTGGCCAGGGTGGGCTCCAAGAGACCCAGTACTTC. V and J are TRBV28 and TRBJ2-5; perhaps TRBD1 as D (5 bases). Germline CDR1 and CDR2: MDHEN and SYDVKM. V shed 3 bases and J shed 1 base, with 15 bases lying between them. The CDR3 runs to 16 residues.

The rearrangement joins TRBV2 to TRBJ2-7; D gene uncertain. CDR3 length: 12 residues. Germline V gene lookup returns CDR1 SNHLY and CDR2 FYNNEI. Trimming took off 7 bases at V and 2 bases at J, with 9 bases between the two ends. DNA of the CDR3: TGTGCCAGCAAAATCAGTCCCTACGAGCAGTACTTC. Protein: CASKISPYEQYF. The entire variable domain, with the rest obtained from reference TRBV2 and TRBJ2-7, is as follows: EPEVTQTPSHQVTQMGQEVILRCVPISNHLYFYWYRQILGQKVEFLVSFYNNEISEKSEIFDDQFSVERPDGSNFTLKIRSTKLEDSAMYFCASKISPYEQYFGPGTRLTVT.

The gene calls are TRBV19 and TRBJ2-3, with TRBD1 as a possible D gene (5 bases). Trimming took 7 bases from V and 3 from J, leaving 11 bases between them. The CDR3 length is 13 residues. CDR1 and CDR2 from the germline V gene are LNHDA and SQIVND (reference sequence). CDR3 in amino acids: CASNKQVTDTQYF. CDR3 coding DNA: TGTGCCAGTAATAAACAGGTTACAGATACGCAGTATTTT.

V gene TRBV28 combines with J gene TRBJ1-2; 9 nucleotides agree with TRBD1. V shed 6 bases, J shed 7 bases, and the junction held 18 bases outside the gene matches. Germline V gene sequence: CDR1 MDHEN, CDR2 SYDVKM. This CDR3 is built from 17 residues. The DNA for the CDR3 is TGTGCCAGCAGCCCGCCGGGACAGGGTTCTCGAATGAGTGGCTACACCTTC. Protein: CASSPPGQGSRMSGYTF.

This chain joins TRBV9 and TRBJ2-3, with D unclear. The CDR3 is 15 residues long. The germline V gene has CDR1 SGDLS and CDR2 YYNGEE. V lost 3 bases and J lost 0, with 11 bases in between. CDR3 in DNA: TGTGCCAGCAGCGCCGCATCGACTAGCACAGATACGCAGTATTTT. Its translation is CASSAASTSTDTQYF. Complete variable domain (other parts from reference TRBV9 and TRBJ2-3): DSGVTQTPKHLITATGQRVTLRCSPRSGDLSVYWYQQSLDQGLQFLIQYYNGEERAKGNILERFSAQQFPDLHSELNLSSLELGDSALYFCASSAASTSTDTQYFGPGTRLTVL.

This clone was counted once. V gene TRBV12-3 or TRBV12-4 combines with J gene TRBJ1-1; no firm D call. Trimming stripped 8 bases from V and 7 bases from J, with 14 bases between. The CDR3 loop spans 12 amino acids. In DNA form, the CDR3 reads TGTGCCAGCGGGCCAGGAACACTTGAAGCTTTCTTT. Translating gives CASGPGTLEAFF.

CDR3 nucleotides: TGTGCCAGCAGCCCACGGGGGGGGCGAGAGACCCAGTACTTC. It encodes CASSPRGGRETQYF. This chain joins TRBV9 and TRBJ2-5, with 8 bases identical to TRBD2. J was trimmed by 4 bases and V by 4 bases; bases with no gene match: 6. CDR3 length: 14 amino acids. Germline lookup yields CDR1 SGDLS and CDR2 YYNGEE.

This rearrangement joins TRBV2 to TRBJ1-4; 8 nucleotides line up with TRBD1. CDR1 SNHLY and CDR2 FYNNEI come from the germline V gene. The CDR3 has 15 amino acids. Trimming at V came to 6 bases and at J to 4 bases, leaving 7 bases not matched to a gene. CDR3 nucleotides: TGTGCCAGCAGGGCCGGGACAGGAGGTAATGAAAAACTGTTTTTT. This gives the protein CASRAGTGGNEKLFF.

The chain recombines TRBV18 with TRBJ2-7; TRBD1 matches 11 bases. This CDR3 contains 17 residues. Germline-derived CDR1 and CDR2 are KGHSH and LQKENI. The trim removed 2 bases at V and 6 bases at J, leaving 12 bases unmatched. CDR3 residues: CASSPTRGRTGGLEQYF. In DNA form, the CDR3 reads TGTGCCAGCTCACCAACGAGAGGCCGGACAGGGGGCCTCGAGCAGTACTTC.

This chain uses TRBV19 with TRBJ2-3, with D uncertain. Looked up from germline, CDR1 is LNHDA and CDR2 is SQIVND (reference sequence). This CDR3 has 15 residues. V lost 3 bases and J lost 3, with 13 bases in between. CDR3 amino acids: CASSMGQARTDTQYF. The CDR3 bases are TGTGCCAGTAGTATGGGCCAGGCTCGGACAGATACGCAGTATTTT.

The chain has TRBV19 and TRBJ1-1, with D maybe TRBD1 (5 bases). The germline V gene has CDR1 LNHDA and CDR2 SQIVND (reference sequence). The CDR3 sequence is 15 residues long. V was clipped by 6 bases and J by 0 bases, with 14 bases between them. The CDR3 loop is CASSSGGDLNTEAFF. In nucleotides, the CDR3 is TGTGCCAGTAGCTCTGGGGGGGACCTGAACACTGAAGCTTTCTTT. Supplemented by reference TRBV19 and TRBJ1-1, the full variable domain reads DGGITQSPKYLFRKEGQNVTLSCEQNLNHDAMYWYRQDPGQGLRLIYYSQIVNDFQKGDIAEGYSVSREKKESFPLTVTSAQKNPTAFYLCASSSGGDLNTEAFFGQGTRLTVV.